This T cell receptor (beta chain) was retrieved from a study of blood T cell repertoires in COVID-19. Study-wide background: Whether acute or convalescent, the COVID-19 samples came from the United States, Italy and Spain.

This clone is a singleton in its sample. Methods used by the authors: Estimates of nucleated cell counts were drawn from the amplification of reference gene primers. This table comes from immunoSEQ multiplex PCR, and its TCRdb copy is limited to in-frame clones, with some not included. V and J calls plus clone size are reproduced from that table; the DNA served to infer D and trimming. The sample shows 300,000 to 400,000 clones, roughly 90% of them seen only once. The TCR was taken from a woman in her 70s with COVID-19, enrolled during active disease. The source material was peripheral blood.

DNA of the CDR3: TGTGCCAGCAGTCCCCAGGGTAGCAATCAGCCCCAGCATTTT. Translated: CASSPQGSNQPQHF. The chain employs TRBV6-5 and TRBJ1-5; weak D call: TRBD1 (5 bases). V gave up 5 bases and J gave up 0 bases, with 8 bases separating them. The CDR3 consists of 14 residues. CDR1 MNHEY and CDR2 SVGAGI come from the germline V gene.